The T cell receptor beta chain under discussion was sequenced for a study of cytomegalovirus exposure and HLA in healthy donors (dated by TCRdb to about 2017). Looking at the study overall: In an earlier analysis of under 750 of the donors, around 300 Gb of sequence data and 95 million to 130 million unique TCR beta sequences from about 190 million T cells were reported. About 300 gigabases of sequencing data and about 92 million unique TCR sequences made up an early release that covered 500 to 700 HLA-typed donors. Of the roughly 410 genotyped donors, 70% to 90% were placed in the genetic ancestry cluster associated with self-reported Caucasian donors. The study was designed to test whether signatures of past pathogen exposure could be identified by cataloging public T cell receptors. The study profiled the T cell repertoires of 666 subjects by immunosequencing and related them to cytomegalovirus serostatus. In addition to the first cohort of roughly 700 subjects, a separate validation cohort of under 150 different subjects was used. High-throughput TCR immunosequencing, statistical association of individual TCRs with disease status, and machine learning were combined to predict cytomegalovirus infection status. A later analysis re-analyzed previously published TCR beta repertoires from 550 to 700 donors and added high-resolution HLA genotyping to study TCR occurrence patterns. The later analysis used no new phenotypic data to find candidate immune exposures, relying instead on TCR beta sequences and their occurrence across donors. To decide whether each TCR beta V gene segment behaved as functional or pseudogenic, an earlier analysis of fewer than 750 of the donors relied on high-throughput TCR beta sequencing. Alongside the repertoire data, information on donor age, sex, ethnicity and CMV serostatus was compiled. A later genetic analysis used genome-wide SNP genotypes for 398 of the 666 donors, treating that subset as a discovery cohort. Every repertoire in the discovery cohort had been generated on one and the same sequencing platform. Both class I and class II loci were covered by HLA typing, at four-digit resolution. Typing coverage differed by locus: A, B, C, DRB1 and DQB1 were typed in roughly 629-640 donors, DQA1 in approximately 520, DPA1 in nearly 610, and DPB1 in around 440. Because of strong linkage in the cohort, five DR-DQ haplotypes were treated as single units for association and clustering. On average, roughly 250,000 unique TCR beta nucleotide sequences were sequenced per donor among a few hundred genotyped donors of the cohort, with roughly 18% of those sequences being non-productive.

V and J are truncated by 1 base and 0 bases respectively, leaving an intervening sequence of 15 bases. For CDR1 and CDR2, the germline V gene (reference sequence) lists GTSNPN and SVGIG. There are 17 amino acids in the CDR3, from cysteine to phenylalanine inclusive. Only CDR3 DNA is held: 51 bases, read in frame from base 1. Library preparation was by the immunoSEQ multiplex PCR assay. For the multiplex PCR, a mixture combining 60 forward primers for TCR Vbeta segments and 13 reverse primers for TCR Jbeta segments was used. The CDR3 region of rearranged TCR beta genes was amplified from genomic DNA by a multiplex PCR assay. The Illumina HiSeq System was used to sequence the amplified TCR beta libraries as 87-base-pair reads. Turning to the authors' computational methods: A later analysis tallied some 79 million unique TCR beta chains across the 666 repertoires, and 10 million to 11 million of those chains were shared by two or more donors. A nearest-neighbor algorithm error-corrected the raw reads and collapsed the reads into unique sequences, merging closely related sequences to remove PCR and sequencing errors. CDR3 sequences were aligned to IMGT reference sequences to assign V, D and J gene segments. For a sequence to be retained, a match of at least six nucleotides to both a V gene segment and a J gene segment was required. A rearrangement counted as productive if the CDR3 had no stop codons and remained in frame with V and J, and every other rearrangement counted as non-productive. Following IMGT convention, CDR3 was defined as the stretch from the second conserved V-encoded cysteine up to the conserved J-encoded phenylalanine. Sequences without an unambiguous match to a single V gene segment were excluded from the earlier analysis of about 600 of the donors. An earlier analysis of a few hundred of the donors classified V segments as functional when productive rearrangements were above 56.7% and as segregating when the standard deviation between donors was above 5%. A statistical classification framework was built for diagnosing cytomegalovirus status from the catalog of TCR beta chain sequences. In a later analysis, V and J genes were assigned by comparing TCR nucleotide sequences against IMGT/GENE-DB human TR gene sequences. In a later analysis, CDR3 sequences and most-parsimonious VDJ recombination scenarios were assigned using the TCRdist pipeline. In a later analysis, each TCR beta chain was defined by its CDR3 amino acid sequence together with its V-gene family, and reads lacking a unique V-gene family were excluded. In a later analysis, 450 to 600 highly shared, low-generation-probability nucleotide sequences were removed to address suspected cross-contamination and a sequencing artifact. In a later analysis, a clonal expansion index was calculated for each public chain from normalized within-repertoire ranks of inferred template counts. In a later analysis, generation probabilities were computed using a VDJ recombination model fitted to out-of-frame rearrangements, and the results were checked against IGoR. In a later analysis, hypergeometric tests were used to score TCR-TCR, TCR-HLA and TCR-CMV co-occurrence, with a repertoire-size bias correction applied to TCR pairs. A later analysis estimated false discovery rates by permuting HLA or CMV assignments 20 times. A later analysis grouped co-occurring TCRs with DBSCAN, adding TCRdist sequence similarity when clustering within HLA-allele-positive subsets. Repertoires with fewer than 30,000 or more than 120,000 public chains, plus five repertoires with anomalous nucleotide sharing, were excluded from co-occurrence clustering. Not all clones reach the TCRdb copy of this immuneACCESS table, which keeps in-frame sequences only. Checked studies attribute under half of the gap to unresolved V genes and leave the rest unexplained. V, J and clone size reflect that table, while D and trimming were determined from the DNA. This sample comprises about 190,000 clones, around 86% of them detected only once. About 0.84% of the sample comes from the top ten.

Broad study findings and their caveats: The study gave a list of under 200 TCR beta chains associated with cytomegalovirus. Some IMGT-functional V segments, including TRBV6-2 and TRBV6-3, could not be distinguished by the 87-base-pair reads and were therefore excluded. According to the authors, the approach could potentially be generalized to other disease states and immunological phenotypes. In an earlier analysis of some 550 of the donors, most TCR beta V segments were observed in productive rearrangements about 87% or about 30% of the time, broadly matching IMGT annotations. Immune exposure information for the cohort was limited to CMV serostatus. An association between a missense DCLRE1C variant and V-gene and J-gene trimming of TCR beta chains was found in a later genetic analysis and replicated in an independent cohort. In vitro tests confirmed that a few of the cytomegalovirus-associated TCR beta chains recognize cytomegalovirus antigens. Linkage disequilibrium might explain the correlated functional status among segregating V segments, but an unknown experimental factor could not be excluded. Because counts were too low, around 18 rarely observed V segments, including chromosome 9 orphons, were left out of the earlier analysis of several hundred of the donors. In a later analysis, HLA-associated TCR beta chains were found to be more clonally expanded and to have lower generation probabilities than equally common non-associated chains. Cytomegalovirus status was reported to be diagnosed by the classifier with high specificity and sensitivity in both the original and validation cohorts. A later analysis associated 17,000 or so TCR beta sequences with specific HLA alleles at a false discovery rate of 0.05. A cluster of highly shared sequence variants was judged likely to represent a technical artifact of the sequencing pipeline. The presence/absence analyses assumed that sequencing depth was roughly uniform across donors, and that assumption may not be true. In a later analysis, TCR association rates were found to vary across HLA loci, with the most associated TCRs seen for DRB1 alleles and the fewest for HLA-C alleles. Compared with the approximately 700-donor mean, donors in an Asian-associated ancestry cluster had fewer N-insertions in productive TCRs, according to a later genetic analysis. A later analysis found that most CMV-associated TCR beta chains appeared HLA-restricted, with HLA associations seemingly driven largely by CMV exposure. HLA typing was unavailable for some donors at each locus, so association tests used only the typed subset. According to a later analysis, parvovirus B19, influenza, CMV and Epstein-Barr virus appeared linked to several top co-occurrence clusters. Across donors, most TCR sequences were observed very rarely, whereas some public TCRs were present in many individuals. When HLA alleles, especially DR and DQ, strongly co-occurred, attributing TCR associations to individual alleles was difficult. A further reported finding was that TCR beta sequences accurately predicted the HLA-A and HLA-B alleles for most subjects in the first cohort. Only TCR beta chains were sequenced in this cohort, and the absence of alpha or paired-chain data limited detectable features.

The cohort comprised some 680 healthy bone marrow donors. Cohort members were all nominally healthy when sampled, although unrecorded immune exposures were likely present. The donor tested CMV seronegative and was one of the 352 seronegative cohort members. Every donor gave a peripheral blood sample, and the peripheral blood mononuclear cells from that sample were used for TCR beta sequencing. Genomic DNA extraction from the blood cell samples was performed with the Qiagen DNeasy Blood Extraction Kit. On this clone: Its recognized antigen is unknown. No clone much larger than this one lies a single base away; base qualities are absent.

The rearrangement joined TRBV30 to TRBJ1-4; confidence is insufficient to name the D gene. The source material was PBMCs. The TCR sequence derives from a woman aged 18 to 35 in good health and CMV-seronegative. This receptor carries the CDR3 CAWSAWVRRATNEKLFF. The nucleotide sequence reads TGTGCCTGGAGTGCGTGGGTGCGGCGGGCAACTAATGAAAAACTGTTTTTT.